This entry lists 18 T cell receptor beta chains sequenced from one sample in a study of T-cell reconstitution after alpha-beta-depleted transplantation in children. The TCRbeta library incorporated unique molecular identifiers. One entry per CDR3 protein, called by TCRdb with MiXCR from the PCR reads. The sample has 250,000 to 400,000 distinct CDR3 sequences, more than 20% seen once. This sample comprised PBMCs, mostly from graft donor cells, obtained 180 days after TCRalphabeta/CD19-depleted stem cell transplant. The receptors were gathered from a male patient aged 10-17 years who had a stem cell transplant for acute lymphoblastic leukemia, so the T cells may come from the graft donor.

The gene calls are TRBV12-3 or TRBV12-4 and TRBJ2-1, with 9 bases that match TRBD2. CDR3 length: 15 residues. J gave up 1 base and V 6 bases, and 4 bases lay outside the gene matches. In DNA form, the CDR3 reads TGTGCCAGCAGGGCAGCGGGGGGTTCCTACAATGAGCAGTTCTTC. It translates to CASRAAGGSYNEQFF.

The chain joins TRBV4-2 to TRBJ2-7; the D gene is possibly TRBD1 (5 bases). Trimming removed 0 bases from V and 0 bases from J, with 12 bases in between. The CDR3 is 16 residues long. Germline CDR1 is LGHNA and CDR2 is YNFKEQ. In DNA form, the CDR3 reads TGTGCCAGCAGCCAAGAAGGCAGGGTGGGCTCCTACGAGCAGTACTTC. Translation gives CASSQEGRVGSYEQYF.

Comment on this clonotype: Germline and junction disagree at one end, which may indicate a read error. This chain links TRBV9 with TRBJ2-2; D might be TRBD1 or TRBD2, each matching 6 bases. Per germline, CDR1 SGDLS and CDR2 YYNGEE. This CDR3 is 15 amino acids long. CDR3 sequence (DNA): TGTGCCAGCAGCGGCGGGACATCGAACACCGGGGAGCTGCTTTTT. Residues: CASSGGTSNTGELLF. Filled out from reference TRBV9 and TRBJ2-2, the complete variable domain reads DSGVTQTPKHLITATGQRVTLRCSPRSGDLSVYWYQQSLDQGLQFLIQYYNGEERAKGNILERFSAQQFPDLHSELNLSSLELGDSALYFCASSGGTSNTGELLFGEGSRLTVL.

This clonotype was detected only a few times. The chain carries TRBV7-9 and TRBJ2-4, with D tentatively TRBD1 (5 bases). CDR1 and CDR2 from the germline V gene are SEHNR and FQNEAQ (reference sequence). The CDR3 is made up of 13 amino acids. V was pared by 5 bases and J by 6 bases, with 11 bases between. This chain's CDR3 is CASSLRQRNIQYF. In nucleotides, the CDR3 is TGTGCCAGCAGCCTGCGACAGAGAAACATTCAGTACTTC.

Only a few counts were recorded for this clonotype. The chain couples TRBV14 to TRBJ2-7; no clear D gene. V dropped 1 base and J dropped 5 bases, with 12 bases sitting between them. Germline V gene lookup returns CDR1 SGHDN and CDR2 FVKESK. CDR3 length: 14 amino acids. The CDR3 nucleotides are TGTGCCAGCAGCCAAGTTGCAGCGTGGGACGAGCAGTACTTC. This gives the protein CASSQVAAWDEQYF.

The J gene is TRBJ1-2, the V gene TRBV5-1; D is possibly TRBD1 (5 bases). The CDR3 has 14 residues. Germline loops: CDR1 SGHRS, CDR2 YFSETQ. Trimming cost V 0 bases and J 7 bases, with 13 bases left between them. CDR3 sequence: CASSLEAGRSGYTF. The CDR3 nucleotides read TGCGCCAGCAGCTTGGAGGCAGGGAGGAGTGGCTACACCTTC. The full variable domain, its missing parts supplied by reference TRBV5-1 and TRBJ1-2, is KAGVTQTPRYLIKTRGQQVTLSCSPISGHRSVSWYQQTPGQGLQFLFEYFSETQRNKGNFPGRFSGRQFSNSRSEMNVSTLELGDSALYLCASSLEAGRSGYTFGSGTRLTVV.

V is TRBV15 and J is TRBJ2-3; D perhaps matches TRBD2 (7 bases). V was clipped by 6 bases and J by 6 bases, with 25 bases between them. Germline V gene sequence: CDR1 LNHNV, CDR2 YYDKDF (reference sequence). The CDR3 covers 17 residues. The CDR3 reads CATSKWGGGASADTQYF. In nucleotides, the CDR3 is TGTGCCACCAGTAAATGGGGGGGGGGCGCATCTGCGGATACGCAGTATTTT. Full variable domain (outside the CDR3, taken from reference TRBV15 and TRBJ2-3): DAMVIQNPRYQVTQFGKPVTLSCSQTLNHNVMYWYQQKSSQAPKLLFHYYDKDFNNEADTPDNFQSRRPNTSFCFLDIRSPGLGDTAMYLCATSKWGGGASADTQYFGPGTRLTVL.

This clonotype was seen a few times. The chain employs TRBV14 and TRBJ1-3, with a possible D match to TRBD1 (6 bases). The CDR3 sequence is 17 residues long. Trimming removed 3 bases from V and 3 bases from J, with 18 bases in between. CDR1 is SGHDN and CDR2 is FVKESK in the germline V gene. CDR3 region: CASSQPSARGRGNTIYF. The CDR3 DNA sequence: TGTGCCAGCAGCCAGCCATCGGCCAGGGGTCGTGGAAACACCATATATTTT.

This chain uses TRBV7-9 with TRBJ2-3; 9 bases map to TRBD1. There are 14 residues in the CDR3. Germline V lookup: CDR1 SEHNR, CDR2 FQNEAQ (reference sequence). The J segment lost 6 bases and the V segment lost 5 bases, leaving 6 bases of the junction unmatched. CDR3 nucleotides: TGTGCCAGCAGCGACCGGGACAGGGCCGATACGCAGTATTTT. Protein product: CASSDRDRADTQYF.

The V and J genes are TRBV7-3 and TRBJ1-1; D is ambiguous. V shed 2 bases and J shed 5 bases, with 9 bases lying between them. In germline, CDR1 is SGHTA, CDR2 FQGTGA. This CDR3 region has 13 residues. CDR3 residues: CASSLDGLTEAFF. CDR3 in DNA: TGTGCCAGCAGCTTAGACGGGCTAACTGAAGCTTTCTTT. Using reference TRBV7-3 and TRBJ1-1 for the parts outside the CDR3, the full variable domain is GAGVSQTPSNKVTEKGKYVELRCDPISGHTALYWYRQSLGQGPEFLIYFQGTGAADDSGLPNDRFFAVRPEGSVSTLKIQRTERGDSAVYLCASSLDGLTEAFFGQGTRLTVV.

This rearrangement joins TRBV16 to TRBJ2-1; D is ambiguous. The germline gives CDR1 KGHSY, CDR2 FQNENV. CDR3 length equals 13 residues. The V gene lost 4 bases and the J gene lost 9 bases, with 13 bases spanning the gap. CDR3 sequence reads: CASSPISGLEQFF. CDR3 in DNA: TGTGCCAGCAGCCCAATTTCGGGTCTTGAGCAGTTCTTC.

The CDR3 spells CANSLGGRISYEQYF. CDR3 sequence (DNA): TGTGCCAACAGTTTGGGCGGGAGGATCTCCTACGAGCAGTACTTC. This chain uses TRBV5-5 with TRBJ2-7; 8 bases agree with TRBD2. Germline CDR1 SGHKS, CDR2 YYEKEE (reference sequence). Trimming at V came to 9 bases and at J to 0 bases, leaving 11 bases not matched to a gene. The CDR3 has 15 residues.

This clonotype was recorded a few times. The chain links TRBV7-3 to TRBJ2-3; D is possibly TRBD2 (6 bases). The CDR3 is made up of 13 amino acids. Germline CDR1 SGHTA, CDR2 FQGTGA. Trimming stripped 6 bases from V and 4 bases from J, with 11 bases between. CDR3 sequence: CASSPPGADTQYF. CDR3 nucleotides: TGTGCCAGCAGTCCCCCGGGGGCAGATACGCAGTATTTT. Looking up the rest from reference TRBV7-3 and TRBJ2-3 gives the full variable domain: GAGVSQTPSNKVTEKGKYVELRCDPISGHTALYWYRQSLGQGPEFLIYFQGTGAADDSGLPNDRFFAVRPEGSVSTLKIQRTERGDSAVYLCASSPPGADTQYFGPGTRLTVL.

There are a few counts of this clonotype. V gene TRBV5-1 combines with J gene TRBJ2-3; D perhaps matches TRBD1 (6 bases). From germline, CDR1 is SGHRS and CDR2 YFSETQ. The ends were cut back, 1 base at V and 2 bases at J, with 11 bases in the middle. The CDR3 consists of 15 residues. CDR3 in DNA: TGCGCCAGCAGCTTGCTCGGACAGTACACAGATACGCAGTATTTT. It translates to CASSLLGQYTDTQYF. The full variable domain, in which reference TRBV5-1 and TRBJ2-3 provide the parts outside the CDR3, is KAGVTQTPRYLIKTRGQQVTLSCSPISGHRSVSWYQQTPGQGLQFLFEYFSETQRNKGNFPGRFSGRQFSNSRSEMNVSTLELGDSALYLCASSLLGQYTDTQYFGPGTRLTVL.

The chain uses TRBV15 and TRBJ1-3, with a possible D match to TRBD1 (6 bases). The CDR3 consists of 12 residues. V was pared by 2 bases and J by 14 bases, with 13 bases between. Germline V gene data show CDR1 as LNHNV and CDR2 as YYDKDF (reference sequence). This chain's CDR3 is CATSRHVEGVYF. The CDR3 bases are TGTGCCACCAGCAGACACGTCGAGGGGGTATATTTT.

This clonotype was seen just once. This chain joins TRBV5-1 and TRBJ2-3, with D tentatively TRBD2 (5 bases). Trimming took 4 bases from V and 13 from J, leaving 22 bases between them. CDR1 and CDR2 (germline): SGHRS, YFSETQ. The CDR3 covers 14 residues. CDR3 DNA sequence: TGCGCCAGCAGCCCCCTCGGGGTCCCCGTTCGAAAGTATTTT. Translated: CASSPLGVPVRKYF.

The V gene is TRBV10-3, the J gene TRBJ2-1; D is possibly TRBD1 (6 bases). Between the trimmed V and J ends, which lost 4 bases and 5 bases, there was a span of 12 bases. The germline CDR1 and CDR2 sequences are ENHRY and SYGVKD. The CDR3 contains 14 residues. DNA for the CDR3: TGTGCCATCAGTGGGGGACAACCCCACAATGAGCAGTTCTTC. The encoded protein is CAISGGQPHNEQFF.

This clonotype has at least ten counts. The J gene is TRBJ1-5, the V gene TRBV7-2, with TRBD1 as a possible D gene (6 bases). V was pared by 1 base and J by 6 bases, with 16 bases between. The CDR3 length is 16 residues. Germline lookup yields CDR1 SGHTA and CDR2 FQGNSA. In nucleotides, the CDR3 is TGTGCCAGCAGCTTAGTAAGGGGGGTCAGGGCTCAGCCCCAGCATTTT. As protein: CASSLVRGVRAQPQHF.